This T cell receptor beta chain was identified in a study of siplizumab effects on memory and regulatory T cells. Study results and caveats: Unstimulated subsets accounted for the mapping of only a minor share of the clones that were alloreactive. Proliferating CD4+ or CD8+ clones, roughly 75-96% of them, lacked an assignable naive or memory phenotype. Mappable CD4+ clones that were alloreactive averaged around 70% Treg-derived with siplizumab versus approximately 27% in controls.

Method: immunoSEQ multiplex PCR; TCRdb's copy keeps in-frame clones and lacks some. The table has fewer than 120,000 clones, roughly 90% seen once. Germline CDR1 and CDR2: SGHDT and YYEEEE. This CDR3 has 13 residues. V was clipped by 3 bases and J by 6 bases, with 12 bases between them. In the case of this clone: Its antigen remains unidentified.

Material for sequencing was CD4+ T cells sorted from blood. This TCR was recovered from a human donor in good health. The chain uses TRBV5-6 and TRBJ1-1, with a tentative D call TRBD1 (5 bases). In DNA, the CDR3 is TGTGCCAGCAGCTCCCCGCACAGGTCTGAAGCTTTCTTT. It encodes CASSSPHRSEAFF.